The source of this T cell receptor (beta chain) is a study of T cell responses to AZD1222 COVID-19 vaccine. CDR1 and CDR2 from the germline V gene are KGHSH and LQKENI. V shed 7 bases and J shed 7 bases, with 14 bases lying between them. The length of the CDR3 is 13 residues. Libraries were prepared by immunoSEQ multiplex PCR; TCRdb keeps only in-frame clonotypes and omits some of them. In the table there are roughly 200,000 clones, 85% to 95% of which are singletons. This receptor was taken from an adult who received the MenACWY meningococcal vaccine as a control. The rearrangement uses TRBV18 and TRBJ1-3; D not resolved. The sequenced sample was peripheral blood, obtained 28 days after the second dose of the MenACWY control vaccine. DNA of the CDR3: TGTGCCAGCTTAATCCACCGAGGCAACACCATATATTTT. Its protein is CASLIHRGNTIYF.